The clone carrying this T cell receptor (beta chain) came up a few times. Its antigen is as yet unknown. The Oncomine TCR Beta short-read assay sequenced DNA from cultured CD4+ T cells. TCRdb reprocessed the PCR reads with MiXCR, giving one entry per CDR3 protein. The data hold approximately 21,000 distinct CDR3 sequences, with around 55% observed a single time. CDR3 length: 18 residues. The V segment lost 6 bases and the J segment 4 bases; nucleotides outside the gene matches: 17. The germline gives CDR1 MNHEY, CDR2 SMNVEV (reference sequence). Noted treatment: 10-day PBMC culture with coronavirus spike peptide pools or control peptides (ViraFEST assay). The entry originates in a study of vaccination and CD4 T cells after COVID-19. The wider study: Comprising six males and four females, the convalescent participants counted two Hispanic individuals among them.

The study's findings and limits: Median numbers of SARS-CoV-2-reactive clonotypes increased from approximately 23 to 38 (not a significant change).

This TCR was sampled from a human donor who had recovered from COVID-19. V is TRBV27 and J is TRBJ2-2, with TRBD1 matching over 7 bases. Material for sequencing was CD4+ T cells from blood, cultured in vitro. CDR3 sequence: CASSRDRAIFGSTGELFF. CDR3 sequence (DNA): TGTGCCAGCAGCCGAGACAGGGCGATTTTTGGAAGCACCGGGGAGCTGTTTTTT.